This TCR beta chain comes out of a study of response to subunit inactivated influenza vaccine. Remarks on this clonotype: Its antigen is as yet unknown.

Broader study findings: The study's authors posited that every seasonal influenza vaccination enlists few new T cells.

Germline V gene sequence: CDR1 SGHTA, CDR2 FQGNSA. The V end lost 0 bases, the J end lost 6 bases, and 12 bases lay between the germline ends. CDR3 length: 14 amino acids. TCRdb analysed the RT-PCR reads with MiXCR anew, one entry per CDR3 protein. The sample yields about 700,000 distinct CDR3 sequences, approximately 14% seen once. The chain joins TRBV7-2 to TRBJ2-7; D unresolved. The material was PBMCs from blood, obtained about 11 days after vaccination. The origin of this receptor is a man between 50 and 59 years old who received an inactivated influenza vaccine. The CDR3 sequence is CASSLAGRGIEQYF. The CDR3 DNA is TGTGCCAGCAGCTTAGCGGGTCGTGGGATCGAGCAGTACTTC.